One sample yielded the 3 T cell receptor beta chains listed below, sequenced in a study of regulatory T cells in long-lasting Graves disease. Library construction for TCR beta used iRepertoire HTBI primers and Arm-PCR of CDR3 regions. TCRdb used MiXCR to reprocess the multiplex PCR reads, holding one entry per CDR3 protein. The table shows roughly 520,000 distinct CDR3 sequences, with 12% occurring only once. The time point here: newly diagnosed GD, antithyroid drugs for less than 3 months. After RNA was extracted from PBMCs, the TCR library was made from it. These sequences were also reported in another study, on T cells in Graves' hyperthyroidism and ophthalmopathy.

Source: peripheral blood mononuclear cells (PBMCs), taken at new diagnosis, from a patient treated with antithyroid drugs. Receptor source: a woman aged 30 to 39 with Graves disease.

This clonotype was observed many times. V and J are TRBV28 and TRBJ1-1; 11 bases align to TRBD1. Germline V lookup: CDR1 MDHEN, CDR2 SYDVKM. The V segment lost 6 bases and the J segment 4 bases; nucleotides outside the gene matches: 7. The CDR3 contains 15 residues. The CDR3: CASSGQGAAVTEAFF. The DNA of the CDR3 is TGTGCCAGCAGCGGACAGGGGGCGGCGGTCACTGAAGCTTTCTTT.

This clonotype was found many times. The rearrangement joins TRBV7-8 to TRBJ1-2, with 9 bases that match TRBD1. From germline, CDR1 is SGHVS and CDR2 FQNEAQ. The CDR3 runs 15 residues. V trimming: 5 bases; J trimming: 6 bases; junction bases outside the gene matches: 10. CDR3 sequence: CASSHLRDRVNGYTF. CDR3 coding DNA: TGTGCCAGCAGCCACCTGAGGGACAGGGTTAATGGCTACACCTTC.

This clonotype came up many times. The chain links TRBV11-2 to TRBJ2-3; possibly TRBD2 for D (6 bases). This CDR3 contains 16 residues. V was pared by 1 base and J by 5 bases, with 16 bases between. Germline CDR1 is SGHAT and CDR2 is FQNNGV. CDR3 in amino acids: CASSLVPGAPGDTQYF. CDR3 DNA: TGTGCCAGCAGCTTAGTCCCGGGAGCCCCGGGAGATACGCAGTATTTT.